This TCR beta chain derives from a study of cytotoxic CD8 clonotypes in ibrutinib-treated CLL. Study as a whole: Mean values per sample were around 250,000 productive templates and around 96,000 productive rearrangements. Study observations and caveats: Progressing patients had sampling times that differed from those of sustained-remission patients.

Only one count was recorded for this clone. The antigen remains undetermined. Target depth was 1 in 200,000 to 1 in 1 million T cells, about 10x per clonotype. Sequenced by immunoSEQ multiplex PCR; TCRdb stores in-frame clones only, minus some. The sample lists roughly 100,000 clones, approximately 78% occurring once. The sequence was collected from a human donor with chronic lymphocytic leukemia. Sequenced material: PBMCs, taken after 12 months of ibrutinib treatment.

This CDR3 reads CASSTQASGETQYF. The CDR3 bases are TGCGCCAGCAGCACCCAAGCTAGCGGAGAGACCCAGTACTTC. V usage is TRBV5-1 and J usage is TRBJ2-5; the match to TRBD2 covers 7 bases. The CDR3 consists of 14 residues. Germline assignment: CDR1 SGHRS and CDR2 YFSETQ. With V trimmed by 4 bases and J by 4 bases, 7 bases remained unmatched.